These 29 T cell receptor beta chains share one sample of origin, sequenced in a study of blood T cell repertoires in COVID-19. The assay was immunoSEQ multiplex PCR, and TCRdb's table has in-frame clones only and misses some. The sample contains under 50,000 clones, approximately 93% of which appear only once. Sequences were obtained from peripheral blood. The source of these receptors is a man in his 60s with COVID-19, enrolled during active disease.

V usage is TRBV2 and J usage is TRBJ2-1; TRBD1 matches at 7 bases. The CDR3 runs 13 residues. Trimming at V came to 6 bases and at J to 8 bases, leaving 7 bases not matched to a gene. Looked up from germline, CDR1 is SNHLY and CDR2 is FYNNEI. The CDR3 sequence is CASRTTGVDEQFF. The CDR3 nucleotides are TGTGCCAGCAGAACCACAGGGGTCGATGAGCAGTTCTTC.

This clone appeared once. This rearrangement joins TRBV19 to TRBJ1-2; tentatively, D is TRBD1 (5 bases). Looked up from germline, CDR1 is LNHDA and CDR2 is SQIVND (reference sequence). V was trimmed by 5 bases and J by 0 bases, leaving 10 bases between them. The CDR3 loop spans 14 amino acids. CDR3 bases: TGTGCCAGTAGTGAGACAGACGCTAACTATGGCTACACCTTC. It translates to CASSETDANYGYTF.

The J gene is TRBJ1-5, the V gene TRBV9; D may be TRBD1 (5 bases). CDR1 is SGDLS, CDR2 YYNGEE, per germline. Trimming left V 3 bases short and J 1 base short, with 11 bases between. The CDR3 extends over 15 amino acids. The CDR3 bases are TGTGCCAGCAGCGCCTCAGGGATGAGCAATCAGCCCCAGCATTTT. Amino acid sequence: CASSASGMSNQPQHF.

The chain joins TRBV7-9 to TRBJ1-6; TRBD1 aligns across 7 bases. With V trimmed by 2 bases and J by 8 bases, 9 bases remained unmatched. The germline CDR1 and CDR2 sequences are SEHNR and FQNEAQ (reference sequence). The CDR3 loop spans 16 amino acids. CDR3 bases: TGTGCCAGCAGCTTAATTCAGGGGGAAGTTTATTCACCCCTCCACTTT. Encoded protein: CASSLIQGEVYSPLHF.

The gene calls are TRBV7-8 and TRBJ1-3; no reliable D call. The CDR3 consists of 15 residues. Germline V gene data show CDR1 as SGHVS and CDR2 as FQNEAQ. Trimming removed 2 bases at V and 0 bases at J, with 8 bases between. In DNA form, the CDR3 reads TGTGCCAGCAGCTTACTAGATGCCTCTGGAAACACCATATATTTT. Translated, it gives CASSLLDASGNTIYF.

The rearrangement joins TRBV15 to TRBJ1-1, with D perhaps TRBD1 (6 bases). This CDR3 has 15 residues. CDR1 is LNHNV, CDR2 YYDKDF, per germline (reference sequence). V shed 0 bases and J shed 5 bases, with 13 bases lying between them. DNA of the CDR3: TGTGCCACCAGCAGAGATTTAACAGGGTCGACTGAAGCTTTCTTT. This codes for CATSRDLTGSTEAFF.

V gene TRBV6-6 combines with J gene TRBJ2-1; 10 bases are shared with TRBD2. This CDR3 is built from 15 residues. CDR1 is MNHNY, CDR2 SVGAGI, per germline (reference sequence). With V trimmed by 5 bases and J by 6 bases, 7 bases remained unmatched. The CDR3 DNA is TGTGCCAGCAGTGCCCTAGCGGGGGCTTTCAATGAGCAGTTCTTC. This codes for CASSALAGAFNEQFF.

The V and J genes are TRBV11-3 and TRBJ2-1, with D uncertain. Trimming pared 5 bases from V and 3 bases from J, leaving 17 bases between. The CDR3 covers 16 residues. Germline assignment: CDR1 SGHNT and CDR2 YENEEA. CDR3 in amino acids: CASSATLHASYNEQFF. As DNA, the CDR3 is TGTGCCAGCAGCGCTACCTTACACGCTAGCTACAATGAGCAGTTCTTC.

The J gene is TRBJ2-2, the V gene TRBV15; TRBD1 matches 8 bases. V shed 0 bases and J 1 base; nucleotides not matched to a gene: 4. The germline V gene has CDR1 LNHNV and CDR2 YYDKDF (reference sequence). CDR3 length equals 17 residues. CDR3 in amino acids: CATSRDRGTGNTGELFF. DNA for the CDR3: TGTGCCACCAGCAGAGATCGGGGGACAGGGAACACCGGGGAGCTGTTTTTT.

CDR3 DNA: TGCAGCGTTTATGGTTCAGGGCGCCTGAACACTGAAGCTTTCTTT. This translates into CSVYGSGRLNTEAFF. V and J are TRBV29-1 and TRBJ1-1, with a tentative D call TRBD1 (5 bases). Per the germline V gene, CDR1 is SQVTM and CDR2 is ANQGSEA. The CDR3 sequence is 15 residues long. The V end was cut by 5 bases, the J end by 0 bases, with 16 bases between.

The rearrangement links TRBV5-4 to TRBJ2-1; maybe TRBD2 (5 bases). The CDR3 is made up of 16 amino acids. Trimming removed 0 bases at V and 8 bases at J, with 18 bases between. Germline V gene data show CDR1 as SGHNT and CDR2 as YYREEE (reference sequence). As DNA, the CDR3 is TGTGCCAGCAGCTTGGGAGGGAAGAACGCCGCCGATGAGCAGTTCTTC. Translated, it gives CASSLGGKNAADEQFF.

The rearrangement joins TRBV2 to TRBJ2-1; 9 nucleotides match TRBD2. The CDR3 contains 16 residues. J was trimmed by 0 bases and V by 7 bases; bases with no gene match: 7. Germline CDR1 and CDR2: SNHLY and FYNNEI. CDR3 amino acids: CASIRLAVSSYNEQFF. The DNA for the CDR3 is TGTGCCAGCATTCGACTAGCGGTTAGCTCCTACAATGAGCAGTTCTTC. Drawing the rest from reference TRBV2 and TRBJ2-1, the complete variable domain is EPEVTQTPSHQVTQMGQEVILRCVPISNHLYFYWYRQILGQKVEFLVSFYNNEISEKSEIFDDQFSVERPDGSNFTLKIRSTKLEDSAMYFCASIRLAVSSYNEQFFGPGTRLTVL.

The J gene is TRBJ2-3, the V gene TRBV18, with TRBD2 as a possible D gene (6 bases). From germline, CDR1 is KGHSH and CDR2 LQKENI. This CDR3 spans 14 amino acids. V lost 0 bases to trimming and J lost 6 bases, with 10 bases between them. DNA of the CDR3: TGTGCCAGCTCACCACCGGAGGGACCGGATACGCAGTATTTT. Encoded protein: CASSPPEGPDTQYF.

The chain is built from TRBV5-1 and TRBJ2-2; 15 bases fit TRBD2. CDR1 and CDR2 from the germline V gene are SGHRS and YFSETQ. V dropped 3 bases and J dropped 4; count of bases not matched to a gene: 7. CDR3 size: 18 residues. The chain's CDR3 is CASSSGLAGGVATGELFF. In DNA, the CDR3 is TGCGCCAGCAGCTCCGGACTAGCGGGAGGGGTCGCCACCGGGGAGCTGTTTTTT. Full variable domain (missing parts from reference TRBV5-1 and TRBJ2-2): KAGVTQTPRYLIKTRGQQVTLSCSPISGHRSVSWYQQTPGQGLQFLFEYFSETQRNKGNFPGRFSGRQFSNSRSEMNVSTLELGDSALYLCASSSGLAGGVATGELFFGEGSRLTVL.

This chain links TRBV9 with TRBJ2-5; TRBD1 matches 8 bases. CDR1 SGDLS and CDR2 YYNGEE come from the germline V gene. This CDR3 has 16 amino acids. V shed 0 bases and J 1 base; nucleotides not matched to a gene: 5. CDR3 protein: CASSVVGQAIQETQYF. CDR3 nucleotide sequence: TGTGCCAGCAGCGTAGTGGGACAGGCAATCCAAGAGACCCAGTACTTC. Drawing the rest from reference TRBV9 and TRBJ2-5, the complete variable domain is DSGVTQTPKHLITATGQRVTLRCSPRSGDLSVYWYQQSLDQGLQFLIQYYNGEERAKGNILERFSAQQFPDLHSELNLSSLELGDSALYFCASSVVGQAIQETQYFGPGTRLLVL.

This CDR3 is CASSQPKLRQSVGYGYTF. The CDR3 nucleotides read TGTGCCAGCAGTCAGCCGAAACTACGACAGAGCGTGGGCTATGGCTACACCTTC. The gene calls are TRBV2 and TRBJ1-2; tentative D call: TRBD1 (5 bases). The CDR3 runs 18 residues. V lost 5 bases to trimming and J lost 4 bases, with 26 bases between them. CDR1 is SNHLY and CDR2 is FYNNEI in the germline V gene.

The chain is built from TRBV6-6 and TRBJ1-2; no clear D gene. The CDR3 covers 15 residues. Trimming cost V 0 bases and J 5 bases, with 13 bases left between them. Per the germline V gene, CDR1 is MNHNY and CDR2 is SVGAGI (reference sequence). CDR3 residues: CASSYSVALGYGYTF. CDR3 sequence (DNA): TGTGCCAGCAGTTACTCCGTGGCACTAGGGTATGGCTACACCTTC.

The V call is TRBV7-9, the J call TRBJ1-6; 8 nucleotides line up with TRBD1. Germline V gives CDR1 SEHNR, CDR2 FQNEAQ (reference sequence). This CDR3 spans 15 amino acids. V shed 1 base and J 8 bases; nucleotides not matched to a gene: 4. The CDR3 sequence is CASSLGGQGHSPLHF. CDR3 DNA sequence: TGTGCCAGCAGCTTAGGAGGACAGGGCCATTCACCCCTCCACTTT.

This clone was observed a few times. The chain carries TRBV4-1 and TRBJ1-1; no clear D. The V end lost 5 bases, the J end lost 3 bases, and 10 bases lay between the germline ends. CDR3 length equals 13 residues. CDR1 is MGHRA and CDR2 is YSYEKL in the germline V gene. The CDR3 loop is CASSGTDYTEAFF. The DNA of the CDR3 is TGCGCCAGCAGCGGTACAGATTACACTGAAGCTTTCTTT.

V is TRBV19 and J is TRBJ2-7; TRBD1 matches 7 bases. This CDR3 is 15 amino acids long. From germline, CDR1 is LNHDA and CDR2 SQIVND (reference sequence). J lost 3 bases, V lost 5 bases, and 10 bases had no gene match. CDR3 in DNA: TGTGCCAGTAGTGTACAGGGGCCTGGGGGCTACGAGCAGTACTTC. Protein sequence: CASSVQGPGGYEQYF.

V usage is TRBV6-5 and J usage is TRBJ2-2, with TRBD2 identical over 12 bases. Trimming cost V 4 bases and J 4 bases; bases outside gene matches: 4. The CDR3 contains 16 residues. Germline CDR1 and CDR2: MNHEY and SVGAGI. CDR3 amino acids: CASSSRLAGATGELFF. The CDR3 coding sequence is TGTGCCAGCAGTTCCCGACTAGCGGGAGCCACCGGGGAGCTGTTTTTT.

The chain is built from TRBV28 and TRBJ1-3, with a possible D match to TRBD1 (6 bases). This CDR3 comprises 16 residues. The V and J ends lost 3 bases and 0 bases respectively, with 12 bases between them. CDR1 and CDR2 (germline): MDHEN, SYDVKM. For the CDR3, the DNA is TGTGCCAGCAGTTTGTCAGGGGCCCGCTCTGGAAACACCATATATTTT. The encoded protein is CASSLSGARSGNTIYF.

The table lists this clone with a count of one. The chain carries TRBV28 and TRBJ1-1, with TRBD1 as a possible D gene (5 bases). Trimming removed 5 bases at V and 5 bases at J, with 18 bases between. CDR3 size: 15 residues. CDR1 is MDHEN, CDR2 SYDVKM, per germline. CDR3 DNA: TGTGCCAGCAGTCCTAGCCTTGGGGAGGGGACTGAAGCTTTCTTT. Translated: CASSPSLGEGTEAFF.

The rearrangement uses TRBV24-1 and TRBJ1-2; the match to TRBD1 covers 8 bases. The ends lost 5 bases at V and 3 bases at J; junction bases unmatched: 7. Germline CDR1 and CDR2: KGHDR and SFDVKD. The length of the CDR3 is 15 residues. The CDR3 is CATSGSGGIDYGYTF. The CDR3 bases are TGTGCCACCAGTGGTTCAGGGGGCATAGACTATGGCTACACCTTC.

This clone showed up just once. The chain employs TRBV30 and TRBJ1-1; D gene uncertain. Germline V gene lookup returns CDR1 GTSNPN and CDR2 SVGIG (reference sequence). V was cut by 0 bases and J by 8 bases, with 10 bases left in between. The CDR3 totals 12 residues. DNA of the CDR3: TGTGCCTGGAGTGTAAATTCCCGGGAAGCTTTCTTT. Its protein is CAWSVNSREAFF. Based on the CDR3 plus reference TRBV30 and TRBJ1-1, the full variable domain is SQTIHQWPATLVQPVGSPLSLECTVEGTSNPNLYWYRQAAGRGLQLLFYSVGIGQISSEVPQNLSASRPQDRQFILSSKKLLLSDSGFYLCAWSVNSREAFFGQGTRLTVV.

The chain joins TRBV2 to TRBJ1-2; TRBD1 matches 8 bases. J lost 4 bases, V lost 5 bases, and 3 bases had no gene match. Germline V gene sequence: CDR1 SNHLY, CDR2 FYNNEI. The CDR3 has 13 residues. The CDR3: CASSTGQAYGYTF. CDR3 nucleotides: TGTGCCAGCAGTACGGGACAGGCCTATGGCTACACCTTC.

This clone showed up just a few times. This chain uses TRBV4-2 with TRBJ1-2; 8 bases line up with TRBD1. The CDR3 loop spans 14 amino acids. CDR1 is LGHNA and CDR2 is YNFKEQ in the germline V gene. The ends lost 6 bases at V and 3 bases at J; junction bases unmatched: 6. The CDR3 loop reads CASRRTGTYYGYTF. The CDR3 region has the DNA TGTGCCAGCAGAAGGACAGGGACCTACTATGGCTACACCTTC.

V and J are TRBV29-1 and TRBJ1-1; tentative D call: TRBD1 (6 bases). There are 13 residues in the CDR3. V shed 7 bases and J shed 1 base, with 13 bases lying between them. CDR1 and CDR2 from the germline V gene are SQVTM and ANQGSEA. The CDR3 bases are TGCAGCGGGGGGGACAAGTGGAACACTGAAGCTTTCTTT. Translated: CSGGDKWNTEAFF.

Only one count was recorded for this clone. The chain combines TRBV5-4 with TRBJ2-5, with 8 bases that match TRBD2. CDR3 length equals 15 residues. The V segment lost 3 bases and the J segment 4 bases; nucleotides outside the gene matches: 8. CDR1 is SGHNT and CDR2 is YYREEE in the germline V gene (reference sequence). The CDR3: CASSWVRGAGETQYF. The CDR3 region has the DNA TGTGCCAGCAGCTGGGTGCGGGGGGCGGGAGAGACCCAGTACTTC.